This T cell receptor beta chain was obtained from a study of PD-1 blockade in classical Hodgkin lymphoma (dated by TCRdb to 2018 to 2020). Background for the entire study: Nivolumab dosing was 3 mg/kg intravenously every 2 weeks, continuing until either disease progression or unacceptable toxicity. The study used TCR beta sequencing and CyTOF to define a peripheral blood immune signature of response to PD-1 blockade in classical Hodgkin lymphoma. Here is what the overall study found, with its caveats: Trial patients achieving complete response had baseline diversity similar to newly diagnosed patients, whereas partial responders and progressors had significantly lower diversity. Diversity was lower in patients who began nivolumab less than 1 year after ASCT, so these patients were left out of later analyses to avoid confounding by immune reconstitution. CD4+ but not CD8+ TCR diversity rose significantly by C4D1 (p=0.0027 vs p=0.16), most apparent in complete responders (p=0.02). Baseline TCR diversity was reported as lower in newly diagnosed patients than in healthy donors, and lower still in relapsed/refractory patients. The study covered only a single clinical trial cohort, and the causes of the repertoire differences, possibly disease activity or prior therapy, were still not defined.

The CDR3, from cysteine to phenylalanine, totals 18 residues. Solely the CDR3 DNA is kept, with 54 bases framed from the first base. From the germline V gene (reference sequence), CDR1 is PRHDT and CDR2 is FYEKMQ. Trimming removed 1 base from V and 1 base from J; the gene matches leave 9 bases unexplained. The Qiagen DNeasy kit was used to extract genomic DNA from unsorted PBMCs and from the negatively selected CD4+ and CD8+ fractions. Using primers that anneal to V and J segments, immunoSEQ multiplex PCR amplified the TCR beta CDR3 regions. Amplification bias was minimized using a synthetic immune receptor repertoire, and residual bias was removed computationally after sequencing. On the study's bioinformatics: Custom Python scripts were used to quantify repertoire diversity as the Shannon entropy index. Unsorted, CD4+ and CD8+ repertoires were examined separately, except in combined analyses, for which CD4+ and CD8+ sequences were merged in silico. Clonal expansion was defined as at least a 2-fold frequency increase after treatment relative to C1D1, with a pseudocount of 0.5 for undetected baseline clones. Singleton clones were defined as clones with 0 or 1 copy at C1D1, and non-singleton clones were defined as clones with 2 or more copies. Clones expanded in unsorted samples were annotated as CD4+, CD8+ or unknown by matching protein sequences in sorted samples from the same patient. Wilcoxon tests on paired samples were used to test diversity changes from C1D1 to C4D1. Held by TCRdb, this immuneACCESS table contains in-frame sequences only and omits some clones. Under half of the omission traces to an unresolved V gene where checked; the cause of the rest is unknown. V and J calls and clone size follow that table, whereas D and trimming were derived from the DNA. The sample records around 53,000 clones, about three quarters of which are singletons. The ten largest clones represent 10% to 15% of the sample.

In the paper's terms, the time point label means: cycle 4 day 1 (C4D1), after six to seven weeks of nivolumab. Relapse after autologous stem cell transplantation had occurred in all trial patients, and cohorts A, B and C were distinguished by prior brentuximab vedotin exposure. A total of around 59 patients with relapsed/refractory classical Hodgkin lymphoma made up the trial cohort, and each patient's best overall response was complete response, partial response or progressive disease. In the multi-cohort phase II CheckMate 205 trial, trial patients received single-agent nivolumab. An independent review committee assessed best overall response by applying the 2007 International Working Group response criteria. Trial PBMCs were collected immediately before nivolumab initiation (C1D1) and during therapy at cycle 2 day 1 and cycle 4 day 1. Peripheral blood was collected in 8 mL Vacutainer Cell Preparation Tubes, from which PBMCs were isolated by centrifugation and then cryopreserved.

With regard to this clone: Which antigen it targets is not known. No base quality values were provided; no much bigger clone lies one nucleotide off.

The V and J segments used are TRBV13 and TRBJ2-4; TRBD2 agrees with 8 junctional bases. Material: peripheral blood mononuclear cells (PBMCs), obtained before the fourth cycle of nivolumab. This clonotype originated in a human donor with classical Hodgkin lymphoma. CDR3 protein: CASSLVPSGRGAKNIQYF. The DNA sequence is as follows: TGTGCCAGCAGCTTAGTCCCCAGCGGGAGAGGGGCCAAAAACATTCAGTACTTC.